This T cell receptor beta chain derives from a study of blood T cell repertoires in COVID-19. Across the whole study: Whether acute or convalescent, the COVID-19 samples came from the United States, Italy and Spain. From T cells, B-cell-depleted T cells, or PBMCs came the material, which was cDNA or gDNA.

As processed by the authors: Amplification of reference gene primers provided the estimated nucleated cell counts. Method: immunoSEQ multiplex PCR; TCRdb's copy keeps in-frame clones and lacks some. That table is the source of V, J and clone size, and D and trimming were worked out from the DNA. The table includes roughly 180,000 clones, roughly 80% detected once. This CDR3 spans 14 amino acids. Germline loops: CDR1 SNHLY, CDR2 FYNNEI. V shed 4 bases, J shed 2 bases, and the junction held 5 bases outside the gene matches. The gene calls are TRBV2 and TRBJ2-7, with 7 bases lining up with TRBD1. The clonotype comes from a woman aged 25 to 39 with acute or convalescent COVID-19. Input material: peripheral blood. CDR3 sequence: CASSVGGSPYEQYF. The CDR3 DNA is TGTGCCAGCAGTGTAGGGGGCTCCCCCTACGAGCAGTACTTC.